This T cell receptor beta chain was found in a study of CD8 T cell repertoires and HIV-1 epitope variants (dated by TCRdb to between 2020 and 2021). Regarding the research as a whole: In separate culture wells, T cells were stimulated with each of twenty-five peptides that represented autologous and known Gag and Nef epitope variants. A CMV, EBV and flu peptide pool, the Ebola AY9 epitope as negative control, and a no-peptide well were included as control conditions. A total of around 80 T cell cultures were run, with each culture condition performed in triplicate except for one peptide, which was performed in duplicate. Cultures were maintained for approximately 9 days in IMDM with gentamicin, and half-media changes adding IL-2, IL-7 and IL-15 were performed on days 3 and 7. An aliquot of 1M T cells was set aside as an uncultured baseline condition, separate from the roughly 80 T cell cultures. The epitopes tested covered three Gag epitope families plus Nef HW9 and YT9. T cells were enriched using the EasySep Human T Cell Enrichment Kit and then co-cultured with an equal number of autologous T cell-negative cells acting as antigen-presenting cells.

In the case of this clone: It has no known antigen specificity. Nothing much larger sits one base from this clone, and base qualities are not available.

The EasySep Human CD8+ T Cell Enrichment Kit was used on day 10 to isolate CD8+ T cells from every culture. Sequencing of TCR beta CDR3 regions was done on the immunoSEQ platform at survey depth. The QIAamp DNA micro kit was used to extract genomic DNA from every cultured and uncultured CD8+ T cell population. Per the source publication's procedure: Samples with fewer than 5,000 productive reads were excluded, which removed about 6% of the roughly 75 HIV peptide-stimulated cultures. Sequences were trimmed to CDR3 by a MANAFEST web app, and nonproductive sequences, CDR3s under 5 amino acids, and sequences not starting with C or ending with F/W were removed. Antigen-specific clonotypes had to expand in at least 2 of 3 replicates versus no-peptide control at FDR 0.01, only within one epitope family. In addition, a specific clonotype needed a frequency at least fivefold higher than in wells stimulated with peptides from other epitope families. Entries here come from immuneACCESS through TCRdb and include only in-frame sequences with V and J called. Some clones fail to appear in such tables; in the studies checked, an unresolved V gene covers under half of the shortfall, and the cause of the remainder is unknown. For V, J and clone size, that table is used; D and trimming come from the DNA. Within this sample are several thousand clones, with 66% of them counted one time only. The ten most abundant clones make up about two fifths of the sample.

V ends up 2 bases short and J 6 bases short, with an unmatched junction base count of 6. CDR1 and CDR2 were assigned from the germline V gene as SGHRS and YFSETQ. From the cysteine up to the phenylalanine, the CDR3 has a length of 15 residues. Of the read, only the CDR3 DNA is kept; its 45 bases are in frame from base 1. Paper-wide results and their limitations: Of the nine antigen-specific TCR beta clonotypes identified, five to seven appeared cross-reactive for autologous or known escape epitope variants. The assay identified only TCR beta chains and indicated proliferation in response to antigen, without indicating T cell function or cytokine profile. Five clonotypes recognized the Nef KF9 family and one clonotype recognized the HW9 family, while no responses were seen to the TAALDMSHF plasma variant.

The chain employs TRBV5-1 and TRBJ2-1, with TRBD1 identical over 9 junction bases. Sequencing was carried out using cultured CD8+ T cells derived from PBMCs. The origin of this receptor is a male donor with HIV. The DNA reads as follows: TGCGCCAGCAGCTTTGCGGGGACAGGGCCCAATGAGCAGTTCTTC. Translation gives CASSFAGTGPNEQFF.